Below are 14 T cell receptor beta chains sequenced from a single sample in a study of graft-versus-host responses after intestinal transplantation. Data came from immunoSEQ multiplex PCR; TCRdb stores just in-frame clones and leaves some out. The data show roughly 130,000 clones, 80% to 95% seen once. Their antigens are not known. The source was unstimulated CD4+ T cells sorted from spleen or lymph node cells, collected before intestinal transplant. The receptors here all came from a human donor who received an intestinal transplant.

The gene calls are TRBV7-8 and TRBJ2-7; 7 nucleotides agree with TRBD2. The CDR3 runs 15 residues. The V and J ends lost 3 bases and 3 bases, in that order; junction bases with no gene match: 8. Germline-derived CDR1 and CDR2 are SGHVS and FQNEAQ. This CDR3 is CASSFSSGVVYEQYF. The CDR3 region has the DNA TGTGCCAGCAGCTTCTCGAGCGGGGTAGTCTACGAGCAGTACTTC. Variable domain in full (rest from reference TRBV7-8 and TRBJ2-7): GAGVSQSPRYKVAKRGQDVALRCDPISGHVSLFWYQQALGQGPEFLTYFQNEAQLDKSGLPSDRFFAERPEGSVSTLKIQRTQQEDSAVYLCASSFSSGVVYEQYFGPGTRLTVT.

The chain uses TRBV18 and TRBJ2-3, with unresolved D. The CDR3 covers 12 residues. V lost 3 bases, J lost 5 bases, and 6 bases lay in between. From germline, CDR1 is KGHSH and CDR2 LQKENI. The CDR3 here is CASSPRGDTQYF. CDR3 bases: TGTGCCAGCTCACCTAGAGGAGATACGCAGTATTTT. Complete variable domain (other parts from reference TRBV18 and TRBJ2-3): NAGVMQNPRHLVRRRGQEARLRCSPMKGHSHVYWYRQLPEEGLKFMVYLQKENIIDESGMPKERFSAEFPKEGPSILRIQQVVRGDSAAYFCASSPRGDTQYFGPGTRLTVL.

This clone was recorded once. The V call is TRBV28, the J call TRBJ2-7; no reliable D call. Germline assignment: CDR1 MDHEN and CDR2 SYDVKM. The CDR3 consists of 17 residues. V was pared by 2 bases and J by 3 bases, with 20 bases between. The CDR3: CASSLPPYPKQSYEQYF. The DNA for the CDR3 is TGTGCCAGCAGTTTACCGCCTTACCCTAAGCAGAGCTACGAGCAGTACTTC.

The genes are TRBV2 and TRBJ1-3; TRBD1 is a possible D gene (5 bases). Germline V CDR1 and CDR2: SNHLY, FYNNEI. CDR3 length equals 16 residues. Trimming shortened V by 3 bases and J by 4 bases, and 16 bases separated the two germline ends. CDR3 sequence (DNA): TGTGCCAGCAGTGAGGACATGGCTCTAAGGGGAAACACCATATATTTT. As protein: CASSEDMALRGNTIYF.

The chain uses TRBV5-1 and TRBJ1-2, with TRBD1 identical over 7 bases. The trim removed 4 bases at V and 2 bases at J, leaving 2 bases unmatched. Germline CDR1 reads SGHRS; CDR2 reads YFSETQ. CDR3 length equals 13 residues. As DNA, the CDR3 is TGCGCCAGCAGCCCGACAGGGAACTATGGCTACACCTTC. The encoded protein is CASSPTGNYGYTF.

This clone was picked up a small number of times. V usage is TRBV19 and J usage is TRBJ1-3; 9 bases align to TRBD1. Losses at the gene ends were 4 bases for V and 2 bases for J; bases not matched to a gene: 3. The CDR3 has 15 amino acids. CDR1 and CDR2 (germline): LNHDA, SQIVND (reference sequence). CDR3 nucleotides: TGTGCCAGTAGTACTCGGACAGGGGCTGGAAACACCATATATTTT. As protein: CASSTRTGAGNTIYF.

The V gene is TRBV7-2, the J gene TRBJ2-7; weak D call: TRBD1 (5 bases). Germline-derived CDR1 and CDR2 are SGHTA and FQGNSA. Trimming stripped 2 bases from V and 1 base from J, with 9 bases between. The length of the CDR3 is 14 residues. The chain's CDR3 is CASSLKGRSYEQYF. The CDR3 region has the DNA TGTGCCAGCAGCTTAAAGGGGCGGTCCTACGAGCAGTACTTC.

The gene calls are TRBV19 and TRBJ1-5; 10 bases align to TRBD1. This CDR3 comprises 16 residues. The V segment lost 6 bases and the J segment 3 bases; nucleotides outside the gene matches: 8. Germline CDR1 and CDR2: LNHDA and SQIVND (reference sequence). The CDR3 region is CASRGRTGGDNQPQHF. In nucleotides, the CDR3 is TGTGCCAGTAGGGGAAGGACAGGGGGAGACAATCAGCCCCAGCATTTT.

The chain links TRBV5-4 to TRBJ2-7, with a tentative D call TRBD1 (6 bases). CDR1 and CDR2 from the germline V gene are SGHNT and YYREEE (reference sequence). The V end lost 4 bases, the J end lost 0 bases, and 11 bases lay between the germline ends. CDR3 length: 14 residues. Here the CDR3 reads CASSKGHRSYEQYF. The CDR3 nucleotides are TGTGCCAGCAGCAAGGGACACCGCTCCTACGAGCAGTACTTC.

The chain is built from TRBV15 and TRBJ2-7; D possibly corresponds to TRBD2 (5 bases). V lost 2 bases and J 2 bases, leaving 10 bases between the germline ends. Germline assignment: CDR1 LNHNV and CDR2 YYDKDF (reference sequence). The CDR3 extends over 14 amino acids. The CDR3 DNA reads TGTGCCACCAGCAGAATACTAGGGCCCTACGAGCAGTACTTC. It encodes CATSRILGPYEQYF.

V usage is TRBV27 and J usage is TRBJ1-5; D uncertain. Trimming left V 6 bases short and J 6 bases short, with 24 bases between. Germline CDR1 and CDR2: MNHEY and SMNVEV (reference sequence). This CDR3 comprises 17 residues. CDR3 loop: CASSRRTTTEVGQPQHF. The CDR3 DNA reads TGTGCCAGCAGCCGACGCACAACGACCGAGGTTGGTCAGCCCCAGCATTTT.

This chain joins TRBV11-2 and TRBJ1-1, with TRBD1 as a possible D gene (5 bases). The CDR3 covers 14 residues. Between the trimmed V and J ends, which lost 4 bases and 5 bases, there was a span of 14 bases. Germline V gives CDR1 SGHAT, CDR2 FQNNGV. The CDR3 sequence: CASSSLRGFTEAFF. CDR3 nucleotide sequence: TGTGCCAGCAGCTCTTTGAGGGGATTTACTGAAGCTTTCTTT. Full variable domain (remainder filled in from reference TRBV11-2 and TRBJ1-1): EAGVAQSPRYKIIEKRQSVAFWCNPISGHATLYWYQQILGQGPKLLIQFQNNGVVDDSQLPKDRFSAERLKGVDSTLKIQPAKLEDSAVYLCASSSLRGFTEAFFGQGTRLTVV.

This chain joins TRBV2 and TRBJ1-1; D is uncertain. The germline CDR1 and CDR2 sequences are SNHLY and FYNNEI. The CDR3 is 12 residues long. With 7 bases removed from V and 3 bases from J, the gap between germline ends came to 9 bases. CDR3 coding DNA: TGTGCCAGCACCCTGAAGTACACTGAAGCTTTCTTT. Amino acids: CASTLKYTEAFF.

V and J are TRBV6-5 and TRBJ2-3, with D unclear. In germline, CDR1 is MNHEY, CDR2 SVGAGI. The CDR3 is made up of 12 amino acids. V was cut by 3 bases and J by 1 base, with 2 bases left in between. CDR3 nucleotides: TGTGCCAGCAGTTATGGCACAGATACGCAGTATTTT. Its translation is CASSYGTDTQYF.